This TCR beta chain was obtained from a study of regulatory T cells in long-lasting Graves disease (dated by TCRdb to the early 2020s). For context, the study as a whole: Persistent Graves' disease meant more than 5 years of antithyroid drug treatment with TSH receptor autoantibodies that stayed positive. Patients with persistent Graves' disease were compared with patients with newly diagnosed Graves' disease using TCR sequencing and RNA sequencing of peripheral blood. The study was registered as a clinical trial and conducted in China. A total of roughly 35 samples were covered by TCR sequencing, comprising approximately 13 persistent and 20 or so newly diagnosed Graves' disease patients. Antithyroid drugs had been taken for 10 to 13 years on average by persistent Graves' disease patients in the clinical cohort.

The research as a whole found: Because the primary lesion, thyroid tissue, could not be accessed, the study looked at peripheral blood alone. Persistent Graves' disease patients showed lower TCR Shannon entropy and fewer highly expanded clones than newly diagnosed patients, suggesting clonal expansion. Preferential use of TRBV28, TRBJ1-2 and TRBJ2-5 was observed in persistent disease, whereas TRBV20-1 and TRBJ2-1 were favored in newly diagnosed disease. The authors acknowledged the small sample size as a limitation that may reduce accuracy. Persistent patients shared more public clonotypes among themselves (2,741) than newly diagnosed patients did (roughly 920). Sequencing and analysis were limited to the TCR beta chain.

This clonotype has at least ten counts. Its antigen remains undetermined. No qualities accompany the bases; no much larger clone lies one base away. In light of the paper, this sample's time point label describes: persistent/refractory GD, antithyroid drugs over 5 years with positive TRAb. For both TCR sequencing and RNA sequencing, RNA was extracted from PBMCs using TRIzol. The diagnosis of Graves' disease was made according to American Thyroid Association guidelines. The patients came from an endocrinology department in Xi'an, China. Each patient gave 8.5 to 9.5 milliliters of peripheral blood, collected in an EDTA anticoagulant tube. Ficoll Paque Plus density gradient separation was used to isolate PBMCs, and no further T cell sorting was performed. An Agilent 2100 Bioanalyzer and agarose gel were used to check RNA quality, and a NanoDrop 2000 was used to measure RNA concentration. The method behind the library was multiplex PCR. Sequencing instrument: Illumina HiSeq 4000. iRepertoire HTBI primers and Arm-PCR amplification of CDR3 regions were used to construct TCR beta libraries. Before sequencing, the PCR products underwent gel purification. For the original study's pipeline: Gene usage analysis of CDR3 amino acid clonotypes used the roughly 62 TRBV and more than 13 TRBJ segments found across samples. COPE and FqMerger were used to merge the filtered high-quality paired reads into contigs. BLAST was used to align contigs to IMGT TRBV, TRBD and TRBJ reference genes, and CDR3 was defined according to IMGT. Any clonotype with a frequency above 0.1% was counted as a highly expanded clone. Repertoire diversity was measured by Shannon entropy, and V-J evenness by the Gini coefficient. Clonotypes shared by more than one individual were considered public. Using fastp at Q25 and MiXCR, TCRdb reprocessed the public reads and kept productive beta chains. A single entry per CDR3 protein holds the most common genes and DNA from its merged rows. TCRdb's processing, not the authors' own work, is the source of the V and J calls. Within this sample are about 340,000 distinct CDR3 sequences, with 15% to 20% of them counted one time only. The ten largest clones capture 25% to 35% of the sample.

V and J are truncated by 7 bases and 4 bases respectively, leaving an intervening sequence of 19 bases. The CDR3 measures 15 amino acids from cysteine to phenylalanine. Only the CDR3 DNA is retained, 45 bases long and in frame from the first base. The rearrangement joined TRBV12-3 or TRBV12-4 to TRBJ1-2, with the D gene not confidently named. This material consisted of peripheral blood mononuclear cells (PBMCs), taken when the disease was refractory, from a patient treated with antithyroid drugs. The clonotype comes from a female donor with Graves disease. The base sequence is TGTGCCAGCACGGGAGCGATGGGAATCGGCTATGGCTACACCTTC. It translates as CASTGAMGIGYGYTF.